This TCR beta chain was recorded in a study of T cells in Graves' hyperthyroidism and ophthalmopathy. On the study more broadly: Peripheral blood draws took place at initial diagnosis, ahead of any treatment. Notes on the study in general: Separating ophthalmopathy from stable hyperthyroidism was achieved by a 13 V-J model.

Germline V gives CDR1 MNHEY, CDR2 SVGAGI. This CDR3 has 16 amino acids. The germline V and J ends were trimmed by 2 bases and 0 bases, with 11 bases remaining between them. On this clonotype: No antigen is known for it.

No ophthalmopathy progression within 18 months constituted stable Graves' hyperthyroidism. Amplified TCR beta CDR3 regions came from RNA transcripts. With the HTBI primer set, the TCR CDR3 went through a first round of RT-PCR. MiXCR was run by TCRdb on the multiplex PCR reads, yielding one entry per CDR3 protein. The sample has around 700,000 distinct CDR3 sequences, under 45% seen once; the top ten hold around 29%. V usage is TRBV6-5 and J usage is TRBJ1-3; D call uncertain. Sequences were obtained from blood. This TCR derives from a woman in her thirties or forties with Graves' hyperthyroidism. This chain's CDR3 is CASSYRVGVSGNTIYF. The CDR3 bases are TGTGCCAGCAGTTACCGGGTTGGGGTCTCTGGAAACACCATATATTTT.